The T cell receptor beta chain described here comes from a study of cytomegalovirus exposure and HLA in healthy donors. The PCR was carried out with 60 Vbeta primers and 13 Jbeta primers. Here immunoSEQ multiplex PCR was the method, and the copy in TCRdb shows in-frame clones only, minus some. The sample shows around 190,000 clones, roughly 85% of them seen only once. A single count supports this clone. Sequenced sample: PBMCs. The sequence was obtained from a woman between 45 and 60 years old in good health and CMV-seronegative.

CDR3 residues: CAWSGLAGEGGEQFF. CDR3 in DNA: TGTGCCTGGAGCGGACTAGCGGGAGAAGGAGGTGAGCAGTTCTTC. The gene calls are TRBV30 and TRBJ2-1; TRBD2 agrees at 13 bases. CDR1 GTSNPN and CDR2 SVGIG come from the germline V gene (reference sequence). J was trimmed by 9 bases and V by 3 bases; bases with no gene match: 8. This CDR3 has 15 amino acids.